Shown below are 31 T cell receptor beta chains from a single sample sequenced in a study of cytomegalovirus exposure and HLA in healthy donors. The PCR used 60 Vbeta and 13 Jbeta primers. Method: immunoSEQ multiplex PCR; TCRdb's copy keeps in-frame clones and lacks some. Found here are some 200,000 clones, approximately 78% of them singletons; the top ten hold less than 3%. The sequenced sample consisted of PBMCs. These receptors all stem from a woman aged 40-49 years in good health and CMV-seronegative.

The sample holds a few counts of this clone. The chain joins TRBV6-6 to TRBJ2-3, with 9 bases identical to TRBD2. Germline V gene sequence: CDR1 MNHNY, CDR2 SVGAGI (reference sequence). V shed 1 base, J shed 10 bases, and the junction held 3 bases outside the gene matches. The CDR3 is 13 amino acids. In nucleotides, the CDR3 is TGTGCCAGCAGTTACTTTAAGCGGGAGGCGCAGTATTTT. Encoded protein: CASSYFKREAQYF.

V gene TRBV12-2 combines with J gene TRBJ1-1; TRBD1 is the table's D call, not checked against the DNA. TRBV12-2 is shown as a pseudogene. The CDR3 is made up of 20 amino acids. The CDR3 DNA sequence: TGTGCAAGTCGCCCACACCGCTGCTTCAGACAGGGGGCGCGTGAGACTGAAGCTTTCTTT. Its protein is CASRPHRCFRQGARETEAFF.

This chain joins TRBV29-1 and TRBJ1-4, with 9 bases lining up with TRBD1. V was clipped by 3 bases and J by 6 bases; unmatched bases: 5. The CDR3 is made up of 14 amino acids. Germline V gene data show CDR1 as SQVTM and CDR2 as ANQGSEA. This CDR3 reads CSVDTGTGYEKLFF. The CDR3 DNA reads TGCAGCGTTGATACCGGGACAGGGTATGAAAAACTGTTTTTT. Combining the CDR3 with reference TRBV29-1 and TRBJ1-4 gives the whole variable domain SAVISQKPSRDICQRGTSLTIQCQVDSQVTMMFWYRQQPGQSLTLIATANQGSEATYESGFVIDKFPISRPNLTFSTLTVSNMSPEDSSIYLCSVDTGTGYEKLFFGSGTQLSVL.

This clone was picked up one time. V is TRBV7-9 and J is TRBJ2-7; D not resolved. Per germline, CDR1 SEHNR and CDR2 FQNEAQ (reference sequence). Trimming removed 10 bases from V and 3 bases from J, with 16 bases in between. CDR3 size: 13 residues. In DNA form, the CDR3 reads TGTGCCACCGCAGGTCCACCCCTCTACGAGCAGTACTTC. Translation gives CATAGPPLYEQYF.

The chain uses TRBV2 and TRBJ2-7; tentative D call: TRBD2 (5 bases). Germline V lookup: CDR1 SNHLY, CDR2 FYNNEI. V lost 4 bases and J lost 2, with 12 bases in between. The CDR3 has 14 amino acids. The CDR3 region has the DNA TGTGCCAGCAGTGGACTACCGGCTCCCTACGAGCAGTACTTC. Protein sequence: CASSGLPAPYEQYF.

The chain couples TRBV7-2 to TRBJ2-1, with TRBD2 matching 8 bases. V shed 3 bases and J 6 bases; nucleotides not matched to a gene: 4. There are 14 residues in the CDR3. CDR1 is SGHTA, CDR2 FQGNSA, per germline. The CDR3 region is CASSFSSGANEQFF. The CDR3 bases are TGTGCCAGCAGCTTTAGTAGCGGGGCCAATGAGCAGTTCTTC.

The chain is built from TRBV27 and TRBJ1-2, with 7 bases lining up with TRBD1. CDR3 size: 13 residues. With 8 bases clipped from V and 6 bases from J, the junction kept 9 bases outside the gene matches. Germline V gives CDR1 MNHEY, CDR2 SMNVEV (reference sequence). This CDR3 is CASSLGRGDGYTF. CDR3 bases: TGTGCCAGCTCCCTCGGCAGGGGGGATGGCTACACCTTC.

V gene TRBV7-9 combines with J gene TRBJ1-1; no clear D. Germline V gene sequence: CDR1 SEHNR, CDR2 FQNEAQ (reference sequence). V shed 0 bases and J shed 5 bases, with 19 bases lying between them. This CDR3 contains 17 residues. The CDR3 nucleotides read TGTGCCAGCAGCTTAGCGCAGCGGGTGAGGGAGTATACTGAAGCTTTCTTT. This codes for CASSLAQRVREYTEAFF.

The chain employs TRBV9 and TRBJ1-1; TRBD1 agrees at 11 bases. This CDR3 comprises 17 residues. V trimming: 2 bases; J trimming: 3 bases; junction bases outside the gene matches: 9. In germline, CDR1 is SGDLS, CDR2 YYNGEE. The CDR3 region has the DNA TGTGCCAGCAGCGTGAGTGGGACAGGGGGTAAGGACACTGAAGCTTTCTTT. It is translated as CASSVSGTGGKDTEAFF.

This clone was detected only once. The genes are TRBV28 and TRBJ1-5; D unresolved. Germline V CDR1 and CDR2: MDHEN, SYDVKM. This CDR3 is 12 amino acids long. V was shortened by 5 bases and J by 6 bases, with 8 bases between the two germline ends. The chain's CDR3 is CASSTWSQPQHF. In nucleotides, the CDR3 is TGTGCCAGCAGTACCTGGAGTCAGCCCCAGCATTTT.

This chain uses TRBV4-2 with TRBJ2-3; no definite D call. Germline-derived CDR1 and CDR2 are LGHNA and YNFKEQ. There are 15 residues in the CDR3. The V end lost 1 base, the J end lost 1 base, and 9 bases lay between the germline ends. The CDR3, as DNA: TGTGCCAGCAGCCAAGTCCTAGACCGCACAGATACGCAGTATTTT. Encoded protein: CASSQVLDRTDTQYF.

V is TRBV5-6 and J is TRBJ2-3; TRBD2 aligns across 11 bases. The CDR3 has 19 residues. V trimming: 3 bases; J trimming: 0 bases; junction bases outside the gene matches: 12. Germline lookup yields CDR1 SGHDT and CDR2 YYEEEE. CDR3 DNA: TGTGCCAGCAGCTCCCTGGGGCTAGCGGGAGGTCTTAGCACAGATACGCAGTATTTT. Amino acids: CASSSLGLAGGLSTDTQYF.

This rearrangement joins TRBV5-1 to TRBJ2-3; perhaps TRBD1 as D (6 bases). The CDR3 sequence is 17 residues long. Germline CDR1 and CDR2: SGHRS and YFSETQ. Trimming pared 0 bases from V and 2 bases from J, leaving 16 bases between. For the CDR3, the DNA is TGCGCCAGCAGCTTGGGTCAGGGGACGGACCTCACAGATACGCAGTATTTT. Amino acid sequence: CASSLGQGTDLTDTQYF.

The CDR3 nucleotides are TGCGCCAGCAGCCTTAATGGGCATAGCACAGATACGCAGTATTTT. This translates into CASSLNGHSTDTQYF. The V gene is TRBV5-1, the J gene TRBJ2-3; D not certain. CDR1 is SGHRS, CDR2 YFSETQ, per germline. The CDR3 consists of 15 residues. Trimming removed 4 bases from V and 0 bases from J, with 12 bases in between. Based on the CDR3 plus reference TRBV5-1 and TRBJ2-3, the full variable domain is KAGVTQTPRYLIKTRGQQVTLSCSPISGHRSVSWYQQTPGQGLQFLFEYFSETQRNKGNFPGRFSGRQFSNSRSEMNVSTLELGDSALYLCASSLNGHSTDTQYFGPGTRLTVL.

The genes are TRBV2 and TRBJ1-5; D possibly corresponds to TRBD1 (6 bases). V dropped 8 bases and J dropped 2 bases, with 19 bases sitting between them. Germline-derived CDR1 and CDR2 are SNHLY and FYNNEI. This CDR3 contains 16 residues. The CDR3 is CASHGTPGLGNQPQHF. The DNA for the CDR3 is TGTGCCAGCCACGGGACACCGGGCCTTGGCAATCAGCCCCAGCATTTT.

V usage is TRBV19 and J usage is TRBJ1-2; 7 bases match TRBD1. V was clipped by 7 bases and J by 4 bases; unmatched bases: 12. Looked up from germline, CDR1 is LNHDA and CDR2 is SQIVND (reference sequence). The CDR3 has 15 residues. The CDR3: CASTHIRDRPYGYTF. Written as DNA, the CDR3 is TGTGCCAGTACTCACATCCGGGACAGACCCTATGGCTACACCTTC.

The chain couples TRBV9 to TRBJ1-1; D gene uncertain. CDR3 length equals 15 residues. V was clipped by 1 base and J by 4 bases, with 14 bases between them. Looked up from germline, CDR1 is SGDLS and CDR2 is YYNGEE. The CDR3: CASSVLPGGGTEAFF. As DNA, the CDR3 is TGTGCCAGCAGCGTACTTCCCGGAGGAGGCACTGAAGCTTTCTTT.

Points on this clone: This CDR3 is also generated by other DNA sequences in the sample. V is TRBV7-9 and J is TRBJ2-7, with 7 bases matching TRBD2. CDR3 length equals 13 residues. V trimming: 4 bases; J trimming: 2 bases; junction bases outside the gene matches: 2. Germline loops: CDR1 SEHNR, CDR2 FQNEAQ (reference sequence). The CDR3 loop reads CASSSRGAYEQYF. The CDR3 region has the DNA TGTGCCAGCAGCTCACGGGGGGCCTACGAGCAGTACTTC.

The count of this clone is one. This chain uses TRBV5-6 with TRBJ2-2; D remains ambiguous. The CDR3 is 14 amino acids. V lost 0 bases and J 6 bases, leaving 9 bases between the germline ends. In germline, CDR1 is SGHDT, CDR2 YYEEEE. The CDR3 coding sequence is TGTGCCAGCAGCTTGGGCAGGCTATCCGGGGAGCTGTTTTTT. Translating gives CASSLGRLSGELFF.

This clone came up once. The chain is built from TRBV19 and TRBJ2-6; 9 bases agree with TRBD1. Trimming took 8 bases from V and 8 from J; bases not matched to a gene: 7. Germline loops: CDR1 LNHDA, CDR2 SQIVND (reference sequence). This CDR3 has 14 residues. CDR3 bases: TGTGCCAGTTATCGACAGGGGGGGCCCAACGTCCTGACTTTC. The encoded protein is CASYRQGGPNVLTF.

This chain connects TRBV5-1 to TRBJ2-3; TRBD2 agrees at 10 bases. Germline assignment: CDR1 SGHRS and CDR2 YFSETQ. Unmatched junction bases numbered 12, after V lost 4 bases and J lost 1 base. The CDR3 extends over 18 amino acids. This CDR3 is CASSLLAGESAGTDTQYF. The CDR3, as DNA: TGCGCCAGCAGCCTCCTAGCGGGAGAGTCAGCTGGCACAGATACGCAGTATTTT. The entire variable domain, with the rest obtained from reference TRBV5-1 and TRBJ2-3, is as follows: KAGVTQTPRYLIKTRGQQVTLSCSPISGHRSVSWYQQTPGQGLQFLFEYFSETQRNKGNFPGRFSGRQFSNSRSEMNVSTLELGDSALYLCASSLLAGESAGTDTQYFGPGTRLTVL.

The chain uses TRBV28 and TRBJ2-2; 8 nucleotides agree with TRBD2. Germline-derived CDR1 and CDR2 are MDHEN and SYDVKM. The CDR3 covers 15 residues. With 5 bases clipped from V and 3 bases from J, the junction kept 5 bases outside the gene matches. CDR3 coding DNA: TGTGCCAGCAGTATACTAGCGGTTCACACCGGGGAGCTGTTTTTT. Its translation is CASSILAVHTGELFF.

This clone appeared once. This chain uses TRBV4-2 with TRBJ2-2; TRBD2 agrees at 13 bases. V dropped 4 bases and J dropped 5; count of bases not matched to a gene: 10. CDR3 length: 18 amino acids. From germline, CDR1 is LGHNA and CDR2 YNFKEQ. Written as DNA, the CDR3 is TGTGCCAGCAGCCTCCGGACTAGCGGGAGCGTGGGGACCGGGGAGCTGTTTTTT. Amino acids: CASSLRTSGSVGTGELFF.

This chain uses TRBV27 with TRBJ2-1, with D perhaps matching TRBD1 (6 bases). Germline lookup yields CDR1 MNHEY and CDR2 SMNVEV (reference sequence). Trimming took 6 bases from V and 3 from J, leaving 12 bases between them. The CDR3 is 14 amino acids. CDR3 DNA sequence: TGTGCCAGCAGAGGACAGACCCGCTACAATGAGCAGTTCTTC. Translating gives CASRGQTRYNEQFF.

The V gene is TRBV7-9, the J gene TRBJ2-7; TRBD2 matches 7 bases. The CDR3 has 15 residues. CDR1 and CDR2 (germline): SEHNR, FQNEAQ (reference sequence). Trimming at V came to 1 base and at J to 9 bases, leaving 12 bases not matched to a gene. DNA for the CDR3: TGTGCCAGCAGCTTAGTTACTAGCGCACAAAACGGGCAGTACTTC. Translating it yields CASSLVTSAQNGQYF.

As for this clone: Other DNA sequences in the sample encode the same CDR3. The rearrangement uses TRBV2 and TRBJ1-1; 7 positions agree with TRBD1. CDR3 length: 11 amino acids. Germline V lookup: CDR1 SNHLY, CDR2 FYNNEI. V was clipped by 8 bases and J by 6 bases; unmatched bases: 3. The CDR3 here is CASRQGAEAFF. The CDR3, as DNA: TGTGCCAGCCGACAGGGAGCTGAAGCTTTCTTT. Looking up the rest from reference TRBV2 and TRBJ1-1 gives the full variable domain: EPEVTQTPSHQVTQMGQEVILRCVPISNHLYFYWYRQILGQKVEFLVSFYNNEISEKSEIFDDQFSVERPDGSNFTLKIRSTKLEDSAMYFCASRQGAEAFFGQGTRLTVV.

The genes are TRBV4-1 and TRBJ2-5; perhaps TRBD1 as D (7 bases). This CDR3 has 14 residues. CDR1 is MGHRA, CDR2 YSYEKL, per germline. Trimming removed 1 base from V and 5 bases from J, with 11 bases in between. In nucleotides, the CDR3 is TGCGCCAGCAGCCAAGGGAGGGGGCGGGAGACCCAGTACTTC. It translates to CASSQGRGRETQYF.

The chain combines TRBV7-2 with TRBJ2-7; TRBD2 matches at 10 bases. This CDR3 spans 16 amino acids. Trimming at V came to 4 bases and at J to 2 bases, leaving 8 bases not matched to a gene. Germline V CDR1 and CDR2: SGHTA, FQGNSA. The CDR3 spells CASSWGLAGAAYEQYF. The CDR3 nucleotides read TGTGCCAGCAGCTGGGGGCTAGCGGGAGCGGCCTACGAGCAGTACTTC.

The V call is TRBV11-2, the J call TRBJ1-5, with D possibly being TRBD1 (6 bases). This CDR3 has 15 residues. Germline CDR1 and CDR2: SGHAT and FQNNGV. V shed 4 bases and J shed 1 base, with 11 bases lying between them. The CDR3 coding sequence is TGTGCCAGCAGCTCGGGACAATTGAGCAATCAGCCCCAGCATTTT. Protein sequence: CASSSGQLSNQPQHF.

The chain combines TRBV27 with TRBJ1-1, with D tentatively TRBD1 (6 bases). V was trimmed by 5 bases and J by 0 bases, leaving 13 bases between them. CDR1 MNHEY and CDR2 SMNVEV come from the germline V gene (reference sequence). The length of the CDR3 is 15 residues. In nucleotides, the CDR3 is TGTGCCAGCAGTGCTCTGACAGGAATGAACACTGAAGCTTTCTTT. Amino acids: CASSALTGMNTEAFF.

The chain links TRBV7-6 to TRBJ1-5; no reliable D call. The V gene lost 5 bases and the J gene lost 4 bases, with 9 bases spanning the gap. The CDR3 extends over 13 amino acids. The V gene's germline CDR1 is SGHVS and CDR2 FNYEAQ. The CDR3: CASSPSENQPQHF. CDR3 bases: TGTGCCAGCAGCCCCAGCGAAAATCAGCCCCAGCATTTT.